Detailed here is one T cell receptor beta chain. The sample is drawn from a study of blood T cell repertoires in COVID-19. V was shortened by 6 bases and J by 7 bases, with 13 bases between the two germline ends. Per germline, CDR1 LNHDA and CDR2 SQIVND (reference sequence). This CDR3 is built from 13 residues. The method was immunoSEQ multiplex PCR; TCRdb's version includes in-frame clones alone and lacks a portion of them. The repertoire has around 250,000 clones, about 88% of them found once; the top ten carry roughly 5%. The clonotype was recovered from a woman aged 40 to 50 who had recovered from COVID-19. Sequencing was carried out using peripheral blood. J is TRBJ1-3 and V is TRBV19, with D possibly matching TRBD1 (6 bases). The CDR3 DNA reads as TGTGCCAGTAGGGACAGCCGCAGCAACACCATATATTTT. Amino acids: CASRDSRSNTIYF.